Below, 17 T cell receptor beta chains from the same sample are listed, as sequenced in a study of blood T cell repertoires in COVID-19 (dated by TCRdb to 2018 to 2021). Library preparation employed the immunoSEQ multiplex PCR assay. TCRdb mirrors the immuneACCESS table, restricted to in-frame sequences. Some clones are absent from its copies; in checked studies, under half trace to an unresolved V gene, and the reason for the others is unknown. The sample yields 45,000 to 55,000 clones; roughly nine tenths were counted once. Less than 2.5% of the sample goes to the ten largest clones. The sequencing sample was made of peripheral blood. These TCRs come from a human donor in a cohort sampled during active COVID-19.

This clone is a singleton in its sample. This sequence joins TRBV6-5 and TRBJ1-1; possibly TRBD1 for D (5 bases). Trimming pared 2 bases from V and 8 bases from J, leaving 9 bases between. This CDR3 has 12 amino acids. Germline CDR1 MNHEY, CDR2 SVGAGI. In nucleotides, the CDR3 is TGTGCCAGCAGTTACCTAGACAGCGAAGCTTTCTTT. Protein sequence: CASSYLDSEAFF.

This clone was detected a few times. The chain is built from TRBV19 and TRBJ2-1, with D perhaps TRBD1 (6 bases). The CDR3 length is 16 residues. The germline CDR1 and CDR2 sequences are LNHDA and SQIVND (reference sequence). V gave up 3 bases and J gave up 7 bases, with 19 bases separating them. The CDR3 sequence is CASSISAKGGFNEQFF. The CDR3, as DNA: TGTGCCAGTAGTATTTCGGCGAAAGGGGGTTTTAATGAGCAGTTCTTC.

Remarks on this clone: One end of the junction fails to match germline, which may point to a read error. The rearrangement links TRBV6-4 to TRBJ2-1; 9 positions match TRBD2. Germline V gene sequence: CDR1 MRHNA, CDR2 SNTAGT. This CDR3 is 16 amino acids long. The CDR3 bases are TGTGCCAGCAGTAGTGCCGGGACTAGCTCCTCCAATGAGCAGTTCTTC. Translating it yields CASSSAGTSSSNEQFF.

The chain carries TRBV9 and TRBJ2-1; 11 nucleotides line up with TRBD2. The ends lost 0 bases at V and 9 bases at J; junction bases unmatched: 5. This CDR3 spans 15 amino acids. Germline V gene data show CDR1 as SGDLS and CDR2 as YYNGEE. CDR3 coding DNA: TGTGCCAGCAGCGTAGGACTAGCGGGAATAGGTGAGCAGTTCTTC. Protein sequence: CASSVGLAGIGEQFF. Together with reference TRBV9 and TRBJ2-1, the CDR3 gives the full variable domain: DSGVTQTPKHLITATGQRVTLRCSPRSGDLSVYWYQQSLDQGLQFLIQYYNGEERAKGNILERFSAQQFPDLHSELNLSSLELGDSALYFCASSVGLAGIGEQFFGPGTRLTVL.

The chain has TRBV28 and TRBJ2-1, with TRBD2 matching 7 bases. CDR3 length: 15 amino acids. V shed 7 bases, J shed 7 bases, and the junction held 13 bases outside the gene matches. Germline CDR1 MDHEN, CDR2 SYDVKM. CDR3 coding DNA: TGTGCCAGCAAGTGGGGCGGGAGATCGGGGAATGAGCAGTTCTTC. It is translated as CASKWGGRSGNEQFF.

The V call is TRBV4-1, the J call TRBJ2-3; no clear D. The CDR3 sequence is 14 residues long. CDR1 and CDR2 from the germline V gene are MGHRA and YSYEKL. The germline V and J ends were trimmed by 2 bases and 1 base, with 7 bases remaining between them. The DNA of the CDR3 is TGCGCCAGCAGCCAACTCCCGGGCACAGATACGCAGTATTTT. Encoded protein: CASSQLPGTDTQYF.

CDR3 in amino acids: CATSDRTSTDTQYF. CDR3 DNA sequence: TGTGCCACCAGCGACCGGACTAGCACAGATACGCAGTATTTT. The gene calls are TRBV24-1 and TRBJ2-3, with D perhaps TRBD2 (5 bases). Germline CDR1 reads KGHDR; CDR2 reads SFDVKD. V lost 7 bases to trimming and J lost 0 bases, with 10 bases between them. The CDR3 spans 14 residues.

The chain carries TRBV12-3 or TRBV12-4 and TRBJ2-7, with 8 positions matching TRBD1. The length of the CDR3 is 13 residues. V gave up 8 bases and J gave up 4 bases; unmatched junction bases: 7. CDR3 region: CASGQGPHYEQYF. CDR3 nucleotide sequence: TGTGCCAGCGGACAGGGCCCACATTACGAGCAGTACTTC.

The rearrangement uses TRBV7-2 and TRBJ2-1; 14 bases are shared with TRBD2. The trim removed 3 bases at V and 8 bases at J, leaving 9 bases unmatched. The germline V gene encodes CDR1 SGHTA and CDR2 FQGNSA. This CDR3 has 17 amino acids. Written as DNA, the CDR3 is TGTGCCAGCAGCTTCCAACGGACTAGCGGGGGGTATCATGAGCAGTTCTTC. As protein: CASSFQRTSGGYHEQFF.

The rearrangement links TRBV5-8 to TRBJ1-5, with TRBD1 matching over 9 bases. The length of the CDR3 is 15 residues. Looked up from germline, CDR1 is SGHTS and CDR2 is YDEGEE. The V segment lost 5 bases and the J segment 2 bases; nucleotides outside the gene matches: 5. CDR3 region: CASRNRGPRNQPQHF. The CDR3 DNA is TGTGCCAGCAGGAACAGGGGGCCTCGCAATCAGCCCCAGCATTTT.

The CDR3 DNA follows: TGCGCCAGCAGCTCGTGGACAGGGGGCGAGGGAGAGACCCAGTACTTC. Encoded protein: CASSSWTGGEGETQYF. The V and J genes are TRBV5-1 and TRBJ2-5; 11 bases fit TRBD1. The J segment lost 4 bases and the V segment lost 3 bases, leaving 8 bases of the junction unmatched. Germline loops: CDR1 SGHRS, CDR2 YFSETQ. This CDR3 contains 16 residues.

CDR3 sequence: CASSLVGVSGYTF. The CDR3 DNA follows: TGCGCCAGCAGCTTGGTAGGGGTCTCTGGCTACACCTTC. The J gene is TRBJ1-2, the V gene TRBV5-1; a possible D gene is TRBD1 (5 bases). The CDR3 extends over 13 amino acids. Trimming took off 0 bases at V and 7 bases at J, with 10 bases between the two ends. Per germline, CDR1 SGHRS and CDR2 YFSETQ.

The chain uses TRBV3-1 (or the pseudogene TRBV3-2) and TRBJ2-7; D may be TRBD2 (5 bases). CDR1 LGHDT and CDR2 YNNKEL come from the germline V gene (reference sequence). V was cut by 8 bases and J by 9 bases, with 14 bases left in between. The CDR3 length is 11 residues. The CDR3 loop reads CASGPRDPQYF. CDR3 sequence (DNA): TGTGCCAGCGGGCCCCGGGATCCGCAGTACTTC.

The chain uses TRBV7-2 and TRBJ2-3; D remains unclear. CDR1 is SGHTA, CDR2 FQGNSA, per germline. This CDR3 is built from 14 residues. Trimming cost V 4 bases and J 6 bases, with 14 bases left between them. CDR3 nucleotide sequence: TGTGCCAGCAGCTCCACGCCTGCAGTGGATACGCAGTATTTT. It translates to CASSSTPAVDTQYF.

V and J are TRBV2 and TRBJ2-3; TRBD2 matches at 11 bases. Per germline, CDR1 SNHLY and CDR2 FYNNEI. The CDR3 is made up of 16 amino acids. J was trimmed by 2 bases and V by 5 bases; bases with no gene match: 6. CDR3 in amino acids: CASSPGLADVTDTQYF. The DNA of the CDR3 is TGTGCCAGCAGTCCGGGACTAGCGGATGTCACAGATACGCAGTATTTT.

V usage is TRBV5-6 and J usage is TRBJ1-3; D gene unclear. V was clipped by 2 bases and J by 0 bases, with 6 bases between them. Germline-derived CDR1 and CDR2 are SGHDT and YYEEEE. CDR3 length equals 14 residues. The DNA of the CDR3 is TGTGCCAGCAGCTTTCGGAGCTCTGGAAACACCATATATTTT. This sequence encodes CASSFRSSGNTIYF.

The V and J genes are TRBV6-5 and TRBJ2-1, with TRBD2 matching 8 bases. The CDR3 has 15 amino acids. The V segment lost 10 bases and the J segment 3 bases; nucleotides outside the gene matches: 11. Germline assignment: CDR1 MNHEY and CDR2 SVGAGI. This CDR3 reads CAINRGGSFYNEQFF. The CDR3 nucleotides read TGTGCCATAAACCGCGGGGGGTCCTTCTACAATGAGCAGTTCTTC.